The 9 T cell receptor beta chains presented below share a single source sample, sequenced in a study of shared clonotypes between healthy human individuals. TCRdb's table, derived via immunoSEQ multiplex PCR, lists solely in-frame clones and lacks some. Of over a million clones listed, about four fifths are singletons. Specimen: memory CD4+ T cells from PBMCs. Subset specified: CD45RA-negative fraction. The source is a man aged 18 to 30 in good health. Some clones in this sample may be carry-over from other donors' samples.

This clone showed up just a few times. This sequence joins TRBV30 and TRBJ1-6; D may be TRBD1 (5 bases). V was shortened by 7 bases and J by 7 bases, with 14 bases between the two germline ends. The CDR3 has 13 amino acids. Germline lookup yields CDR1 GTSNPN and CDR2 SVGIG (reference sequence). The DNA for the CDR3 is TGTGCCTACAGCACAGGACACAATTCACCCCTCCACTTT. Its translation: CAYSTGHNSPLHF. Supplemented by reference TRBV30 and TRBJ1-6, the full variable domain reads SQTIHQWPATLVQPVGSPLSLECTVEGTSNPNLYWYRQAAGRGLQLLFYSVGIGQISSEVPQNLSASRPQDRQFILSSKKLLLSDSGFYLCAYSTGHNSPLHFGNGTRLTVT.

The chain has TRBV2 and TRBJ1-4; D call uncertain. Per germline, CDR1 SNHLY and CDR2 FYNNEI. The CDR3 totals 14 residues. Trimming removed 4 bases from V and 8 bases from J, with 14 bases in between. CDR3 nucleotides: TGTGCCAGCAGTGGGACTCCCCTGAGGGAAAAACTGTTTTTT. Its protein product is CASSGTPLREKLFF.

The sample holds many counts of this clone. The sample contains more than one DNA sequence encoding this CDR3. The chain carries TRBV7-2 and TRBJ1-3, with no clear D. CDR1 and CDR2 (germline): SGHTA, FQGNSA. V lost 1 base to trimming and J lost 5 bases, with 6 bases between them. This CDR3 is 13 amino acids long. The chain's CDR3 is CASSLVNRNTIYF. In DNA form, the CDR3 reads TGTGCCAGCAGCTTAGTAAATAGAAACACCATATATTTT.

The genes are TRBV5-1 and TRBJ2-7, with D uncertain. V dropped 0 bases and J dropped 0 bases, with 10 bases sitting between them. The germline V gene encodes CDR1 SGHRS and CDR2 YFSETQ. This CDR3 region has 15 residues. The CDR3: CASSLGAVSSYEQYF. CDR3 sequence (DNA): TGCGCCAGCAGCTTGGGGGCGGTAAGCTCCTACGAGCAGTACTTC.

Only one count was recorded for this clone. This sequence joins TRBV7-9 and TRBJ2-7, with TRBD2 identical over 10 bases. Looked up from germline, CDR1 is SEHNR and CDR2 is FQNEAQ (reference sequence). V was clipped by 8 bases and J by 6 bases; unmatched bases: 10. The CDR3 contains 14 residues. This CDR3 reads CASGEAGGGREQYF. CDR3 DNA sequence: TGTGCCAGCGGGGAAGCGGGAGGGGGACGCGAGCAGTACTTC.

This chain links TRBV29-1 with TRBJ1-2; possible D gene TRBD1, 5 bases. The length of the CDR3 is 12 residues. V shed 4 bases and J shed 3 bases, with 9 bases lying between them. Per the germline V gene, CDR1 is SQVTM and CDR2 is ANQGSEA. CDR3 bases: TGCAGCGTTGCCAGGGTCGACTATGGCTACACCTTC. Its protein product is CSVARVDYGYTF.

About this clone: The same CDR3 also results from other DNA sequences found in this sample. V gene TRBV9 combines with J gene TRBJ1-1; D gene uncertain. Germline CDR1 reads SGDLS; CDR2 reads YYNGEE. V was shortened by 0 bases and J by 0 bases, with 3 bases between the two germline ends. The CDR3 loop spans 13 amino acids. The CDR3 bases are TGTGCCAGCAGCGTAGAATTGAACACTGAAGCTTTCTTT. It specifies CASSVELNTEAFF.

This clone was counted once. Sequence at one end of the junction differs from germline and may be a read error. V usage is TRBV6-5 and J usage is TRBJ2-7; 11 nucleotides agree with TRBD1. The CDR3 runs 14 residues. CDR1 and CDR2 from the germline V gene are MNHEY and SVGAGI. CDR3 sequence reads: CASSRTGGSDEQYF. CDR3 sequence (DNA): TGTGCCAGCTCCCGGACAGGGGGCTCCGACGAGCAGTACTTC.

The chain links TRBV10-1 to TRBJ2-1; D is uncertain. CDR1 WNHNN and CDR2 SYGVQD come from the germline V gene (reference sequence). V lost 0 bases and J 0 bases, leaving 6 bases between the germline ends. The CDR3 consists of 15 residues. The CDR3 reads CASSESTRSYNEQFF. DNA of the CDR3: TGCGCCAGCAGTGAGTCGACTCGCTCCTACAATGAGCAGTTCTTC.